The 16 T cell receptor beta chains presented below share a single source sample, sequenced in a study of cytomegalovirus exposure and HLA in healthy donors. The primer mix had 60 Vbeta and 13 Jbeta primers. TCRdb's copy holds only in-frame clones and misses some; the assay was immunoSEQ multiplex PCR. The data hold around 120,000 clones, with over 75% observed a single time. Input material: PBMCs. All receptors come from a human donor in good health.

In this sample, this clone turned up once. DNA for the CDR3: TGTGCCAGCAGCTTAGCTTCCCGGACTTACAATGAGCAGTTCTTC. Amino acid sequence: CASSLASRTYNEQFF. The chain recombines TRBV7-2 with TRBJ2-1; TRBD2 is a possible D gene (5 bases). V dropped 0 bases and J dropped 4 bases, with 10 bases sitting between them. Germline lookup yields CDR1 SGHTA and CDR2 FQGNSA. This CDR3 comprises 15 residues.

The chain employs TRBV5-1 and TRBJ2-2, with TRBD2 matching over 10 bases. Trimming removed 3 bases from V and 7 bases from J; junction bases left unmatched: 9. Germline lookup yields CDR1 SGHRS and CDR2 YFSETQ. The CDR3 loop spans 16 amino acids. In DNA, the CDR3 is TGCGCCAGCAGCTCCCCAGCGGGAGGGCCAGGCGGGGAGCTGTTTTTT. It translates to CASSSPAGGPGGELFF.

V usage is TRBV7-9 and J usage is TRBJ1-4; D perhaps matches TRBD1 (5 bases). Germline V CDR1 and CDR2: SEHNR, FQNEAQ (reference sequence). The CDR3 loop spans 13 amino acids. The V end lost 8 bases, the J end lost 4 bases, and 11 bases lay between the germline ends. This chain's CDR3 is CASPSGGNEKLFF. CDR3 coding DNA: TGTGCCAGCCCGAGCGGGGGTAATGAAAAACTGTTTTTT.

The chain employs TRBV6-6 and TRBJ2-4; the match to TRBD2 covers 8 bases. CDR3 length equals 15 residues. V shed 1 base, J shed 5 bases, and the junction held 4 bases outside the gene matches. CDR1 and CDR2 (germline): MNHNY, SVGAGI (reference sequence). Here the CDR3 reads CASSYLGLDENIQYF. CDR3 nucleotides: TGTGCCAGCAGTTACTTGGGACTAGATGAAAACATTCAGTACTTC.

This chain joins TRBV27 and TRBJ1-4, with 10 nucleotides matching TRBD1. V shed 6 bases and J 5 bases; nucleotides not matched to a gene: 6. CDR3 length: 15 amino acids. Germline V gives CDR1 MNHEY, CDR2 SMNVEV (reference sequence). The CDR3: CASSRGQGGNEKLFF. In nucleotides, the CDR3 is TGTGCCAGCAGCCGAGGACAGGGGGGGAATGAAAAACTGTTTTTT.

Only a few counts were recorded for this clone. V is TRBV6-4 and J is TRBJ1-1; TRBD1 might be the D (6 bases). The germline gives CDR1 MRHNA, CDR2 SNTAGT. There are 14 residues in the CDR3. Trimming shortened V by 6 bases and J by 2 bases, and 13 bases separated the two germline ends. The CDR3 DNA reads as TGTGCCAGCAGCCATGGACAGACAAACACTGAAGCTTTCTTT. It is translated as CASSHGQTNTEAFF.

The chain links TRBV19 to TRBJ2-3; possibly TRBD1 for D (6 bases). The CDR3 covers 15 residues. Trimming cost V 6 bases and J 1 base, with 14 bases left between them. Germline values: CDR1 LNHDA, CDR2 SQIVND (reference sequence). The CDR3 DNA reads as TGTGCCAGTAGGTCACAGGGCTTTCGCACAGATACGCAGTATTTT. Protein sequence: CASRSQGFRTDTQYF.

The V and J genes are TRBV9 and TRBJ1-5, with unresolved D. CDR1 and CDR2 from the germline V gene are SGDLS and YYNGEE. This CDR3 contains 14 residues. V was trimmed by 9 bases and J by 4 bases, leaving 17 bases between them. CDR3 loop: CANKRGVPNQPQHF. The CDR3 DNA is TGTGCCAACAAACGCGGGGTGCCTAATCAGCCCCAGCATTTT.

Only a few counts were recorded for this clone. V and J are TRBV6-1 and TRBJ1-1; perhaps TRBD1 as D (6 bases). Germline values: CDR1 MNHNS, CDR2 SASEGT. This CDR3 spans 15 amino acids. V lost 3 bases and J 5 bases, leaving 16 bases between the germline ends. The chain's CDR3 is CASSEHQGFRTEAFF. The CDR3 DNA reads TGTGCCAGCAGTGAGCACCAGGGGTTCAGAACTGAAGCTTTCTTT.

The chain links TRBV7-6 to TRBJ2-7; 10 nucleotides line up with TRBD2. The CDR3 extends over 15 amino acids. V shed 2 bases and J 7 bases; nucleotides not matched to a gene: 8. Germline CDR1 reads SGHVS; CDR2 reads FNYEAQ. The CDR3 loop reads CASSLSLAGGKEQYF. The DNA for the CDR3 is TGTGCCAGCAGCTTATCATTAGCGGGAGGCAAGGAGCAGTACTTC.

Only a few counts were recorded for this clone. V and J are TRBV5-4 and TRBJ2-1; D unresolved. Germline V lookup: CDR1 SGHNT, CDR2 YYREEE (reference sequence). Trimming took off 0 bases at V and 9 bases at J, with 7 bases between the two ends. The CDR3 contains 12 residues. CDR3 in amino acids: CASSLVSTEQFF. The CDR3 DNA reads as TGTGCCAGCAGCTTGGTGTCTACTGAGCAGTTCTTC.

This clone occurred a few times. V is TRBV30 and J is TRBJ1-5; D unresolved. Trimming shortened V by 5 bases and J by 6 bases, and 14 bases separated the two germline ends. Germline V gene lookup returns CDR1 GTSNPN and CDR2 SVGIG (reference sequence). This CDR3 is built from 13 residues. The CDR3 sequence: CAWSAGGSQPQHF. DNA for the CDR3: TGTGCCTGGTCGGCTGGAGGAAGTCAGCCCCAGCATTTT.

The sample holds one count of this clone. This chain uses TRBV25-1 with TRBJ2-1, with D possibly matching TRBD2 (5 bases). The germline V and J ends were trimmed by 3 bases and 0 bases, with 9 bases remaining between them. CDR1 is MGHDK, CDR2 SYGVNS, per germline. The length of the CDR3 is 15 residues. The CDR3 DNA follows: TGTGCCAGCAGTGAGCGGGTTAGCTCCTACAATGAGCAGTTCTTC. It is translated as CASSERVSSYNEQFF.

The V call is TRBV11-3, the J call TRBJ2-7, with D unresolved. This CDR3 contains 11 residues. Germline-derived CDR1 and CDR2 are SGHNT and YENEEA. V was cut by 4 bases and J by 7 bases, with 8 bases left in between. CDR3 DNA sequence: TGTGCCAGCAGCTCGCTCCGGGAGCAGTACTTC. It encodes CASSSLREQYF.

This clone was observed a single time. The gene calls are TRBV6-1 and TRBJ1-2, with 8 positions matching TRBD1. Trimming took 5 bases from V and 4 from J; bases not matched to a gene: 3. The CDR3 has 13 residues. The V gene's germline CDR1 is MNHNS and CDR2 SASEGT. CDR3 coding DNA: TGTGCCAGCAGTCGACAGGGGAGCTATGGCTACACCTTC. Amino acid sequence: CASSRQGSYGYTF.

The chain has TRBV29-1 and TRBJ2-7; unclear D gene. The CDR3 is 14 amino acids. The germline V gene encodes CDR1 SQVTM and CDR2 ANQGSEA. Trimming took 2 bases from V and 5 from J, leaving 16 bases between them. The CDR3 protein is CSVERVMGSHEQYF. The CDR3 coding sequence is TGCAGCGTTGAAAGAGTTATGGGTAGCCACGAGCAGTACTTC.